This TCR beta chain appears in the sequencing data of a study of blood T cells in healthy people across ages. Per the germline V gene, CDR1 is LNHNV and CDR2 is YYDKDF (reference sequence). The CDR3 is made up of 15 amino acids. This clonotype has just a few counts. Then a second PCR, running roughly 7 to 11 cycles, was carried out with a sample-barcoded 5' primer and a J-beta primer mix. TCRdb reprocessed the 5' RACE reads via MiXCR and lists one record per CDR3 protein. The table lists more than 1,000,000 distinct CDR3 sequences, around 25% of them singletons. Another study also made use of these data, one on T cells of mothers and their children. That source adds: Related mother-child pairs showed slightly higher but non-significant overlap than unrelated pairs.

Sequencing was carried out using blood. The source of this sequence is a girl under 10 years old in good health. The rearrangement links TRBV15 to TRBJ2-5; 9 nucleotides agree with TRBD1. The assigned J gene may be wrong: the sequence end matches TRBJ2-1 better. The CDR3 bases are TGTGCCACCAGTAGCCGGGACAGGGTCTACAATGAGCAGTTCTTC. Translated: CATSSRDRVYNEQFF.